The T cell receptor beta chain described here comes from a study of breast tumors, draining lymph nodes, adjacent tissues. TCRdb independently ran MiXCR on the multiplex PCR reads; one entry per CDR3 protein. The table shows some 110,000 distinct CDR3 sequences, with about 29% occurring only once. Breast cancer patients provided tissue from their axillary draining lymph nodes. The table lists this clonotype with many counts. Its target is unknown. V lost 5 bases and J 7 bases, leaving 14 bases between the germline ends. Germline CDR1 is SGHDN and CDR2 is FVKESK. The CDR3 runs 13 residues. General study findings and limits: That most tumor T cells come from lymph nodes remained unproven. Luminal-like breast cancer showed significantly greater tumor-nontumor repertoire similarity than basal-like breast cancer did. Data fit most tumor T cells coming from lymph node, expanding in tumor. Compared with lymph nodes, tumors were less diverse; compared with nontumor tissue, more.

The chain recombines TRBV14 with TRBJ1-2; the D gene is possibly TRBD1 (6 bases). Sample: axillary lymph node tissue. The source of this sequence is a female donor with breast cancer. Some clones in this sample may be carry-over from other donors' samples. The CDR3 spells CASSSNRATGYTF. CDR3 DNA: TGTGCCAGCAGCTCAAACAGGGCGACTGGCTACACCTTC.